Each of the 20 T cell receptor beta chains below was sequenced from the same sample in a study of T cell responses to AZD1222 COVID-19 vaccine. The assay was immunoSEQ multiplex PCR, and TCRdb's table has in-frame clones only and misses some. The profile shows around 170,000 clones, 85% to 95% of them singletons. The sample consisted of peripheral blood, taken on day 0 of AZD1222 vaccination. All receptors come from an adult in good health.

This sequence joins TRBV6-5 and TRBJ2-3; tentative D call: TRBD1 (6 bases). The CDR3 has 14 residues. The V and J ends lost 6 bases and 2 bases respectively, with 12 bases between them. Per the germline V gene, CDR1 is MNHEY and CDR2 is SVGAGI. The CDR3 nucleotides are TGTGCCAGCAGGCGGACAGAGCTCACAGATACGCAGTATTTT. Translated, it gives CASRRTELTDTQYF.

The chain joins TRBV28 to TRBJ2-2; 7 positions match TRBD1. The CDR3 length is 17 residues. V was pared by 3 bases and J by 1 base, with 8 bases of the junction left unmatched. Per the germline V gene, CDR1 is MDHEN and CDR2 is SYDVKM. CDR3 loop: CASSLGLTGWNTGELFF. CDR3 coding DNA: TGTGCCAGCAGTTTGGGTCTGACAGGGTGGAACACCGGGGAGCTGTTTTTT.

This clone was counted once. The chain employs TRBV7-2 and TRBJ2-1, with 8 bases matching TRBD1. Looked up from germline, CDR1 is SGHTA and CDR2 is FQGNSA. This CDR3 is 16 amino acids long. Losses at the gene ends were 3 bases for V and 4 bases for J; bases not matched to a gene: 8. The CDR3 loop reads CASSLTRTGQYNEQFF. For the CDR3, the DNA is TGTGCCAGCAGCTTGACCCGGACAGGGCAGTACAATGAGCAGTTCTTC.

CDR3 loop: CASSLRQTITEAFF. Here the CDR3 DNA reads TGTGCCAGCAGCCTACGACAGACCATCACTGAAGCTTTCTTT. The chain carries TRBV14 and TRBJ1-1, with D possibly TRBD1 on 5 matching bases. The ends were cut back, 4 bases at V and 4 bases at J, with 13 bases in the middle. Germline lookup yields CDR1 SGHDN and CDR2 FVKESK. The CDR3 is 14 amino acids.

J is TRBJ2-7 and V is TRBV9; D unclear. Per the germline V gene, CDR1 is SGDLS and CDR2 is YYNGEE. CDR3 length: 14 amino acids. V was trimmed by 0 bases and J by 2 bases, leaving 9 bases between them. Written as DNA, the CDR3 is TGTGCCAGCAGCGTAGAGGTCTGGCCCTACGAGCAGTACTTC. This encodes CASSVEVWPYEQYF. Full variable domain (remainder filled in from reference TRBV9 and TRBJ2-7): DSGVTQTPKHLITATGQRVTLRCSPRSGDLSVYWYQQSLDQGLQFLIQYYNGEERAKGNILERFSAQQFPDLHSELNLSSLELGDSALYFCASSVEVWPYEQYFGPGTRLTVT.

This clone was counted once. V gene TRBV7-2 combines with J gene TRBJ1-1, with 8 nucleotides matching TRBD1. Germline V gene sequence: CDR1 SGHTA, CDR2 FQGNSA. This CDR3 has 15 amino acids. After removal of 3 bases from V and 4 bases from J, the junction contained 7 bases not matched to a gene. DNA for the CDR3: TGTGCCAGCAGCTTTGATGGACAGGGAGTCACTGAAGCTTTCTTT. This sequence encodes CASSFDGQGVTEAFF.

The rearrangement links TRBV21-1 to TRBJ2-7; whether TRBD1, the table's D call, matches the DNA was not checked. TRBV21-1 is annotated as a pseudogene. The CDR3 is 14 residues long. Written as DNA, the CDR3 is TGTGCCAGCAGTGAGGTACAGGGGAGCTACGAGCAGTACTTC. Encoded protein: CASSEVQGSYEQYF.

This clone has only one observation. This chain uses TRBV6-1 with TRBJ1-2; 8 bases agree with TRBD1. Germline CDR1 reads MNHNS; CDR2 reads SASEGT. CDR3 length: 15 amino acids. With 3 bases clipped from V and 7 bases from J, the junction kept 10 bases outside the gene matches. CDR3 protein: CASSDVDRESSGYTF. The CDR3 region has the DNA TGTGCCAGCAGTGACGTGGACAGGGAGAGCAGTGGCTACACCTTC.

The genes are TRBV11-2 and TRBJ2-1; TRBD2 aligns across 7 bases. With 1 base clipped from V and 0 bases from J, the junction kept 0 bases outside the gene matches. Looked up from germline, CDR1 is SGHAT and CDR2 is FQNNGV. The CDR3 runs to 15 residues. The CDR3 region is CASSLGTSSYNEQFF. The CDR3 coding sequence is TGTGCCAGCAGCTTAGGGACTAGCTCCTACAATGAGCAGTTCTTC.

V is TRBV28 and J is TRBJ1-1, with D possibly TRBD1 on 5 matching bases. Germline V gene data show CDR1 as MDHEN and CDR2 as SYDVKM. V lost 8 bases and J lost 3, with 13 bases in between. CDR3 length equals 13 residues. The CDR3 loop reads CASHQGDDTEAFF. CDR3 bases: TGTGCCAGCCATCAGGGTGATGACACTGAAGCTTTCTTT.

The chain combines TRBV19 with TRBJ2-1; D uncertain. The CDR3 totals 14 residues. Trimming removed 8 bases at V and 0 bases at J, with 11 bases between. Germline V gene sequence: CDR1 LNHDA, CDR2 SQIVND (reference sequence). The CDR3: CASVDPSSYNEQFF. The DNA for the CDR3 is TGTGCCAGTGTCGACCCGAGCTCCTACAATGAGCAGTTCTTC.

The rearrangement links TRBV7-8 to TRBJ1-4; D uncertain. The germline V and J ends were trimmed by 1 base and 5 bases, with 11 bases remaining between them. The CDR3 is 15 residues long. CDR1 SGHVS and CDR2 FQNEAQ come from the germline V gene. The DNA for the CDR3 is TGTGCCAGCAGCTTAGGCGTCGGCCAGAATGAAAAACTGTTTTTT. Translation: CASSLGVGQNEKLFF.

This chain links TRBV28 with TRBJ1-1, with D maybe TRBD1 (6 bases). Looked up from germline, CDR1 is MDHEN and CDR2 is SYDVKM. V lost 5 bases and J 5 bases, leaving 18 bases between the germline ends. The CDR3 covers 15 residues. CDR3 bases: TGTGCCAGCAGTGTGGTAGGGGGTGGAAAGACTGAAGCTTTCTTT. Protein sequence: CASSVVGGGKTEAFF.

This clone was seen once. The sample has other DNA sequences that encode this CDR3 too. This rearrangement joins TRBV5-1 to TRBJ2-1; 7 bases map to TRBD1. V was clipped by 0 bases and J by 2 bases; unmatched bases: 2. CDR3 length equals 15 residues. In germline, CDR1 is SGHRS, CDR2 YFSETQ. The CDR3 nucleotides are TGCGCCAGCAGCTTGGGTCAGGGGGCCTACAATGAGCAGTTCTTC. Translating it yields CASSLGQGAYNEQFF.

The chain combines TRBV7-9 with TRBJ1-2; 8 nucleotides align to TRBD1. Germline CDR1 and CDR2: SEHNR and FQNEAQ (reference sequence). Trimming cost V 2 bases and J 5 bases; bases outside gene matches: 7. The CDR3 contains 15 residues. CDR3 sequence: CASSLLGTGYYGYTF. CDR3 nucleotide sequence: TGTGCCAGCAGCTTACTTGGGACAGGATATTATGGCTACACCTTC. Full variable domain (remainder filled in from reference TRBV7-9 and TRBJ1-2): DTGVSQNPRHKITKRGQNVTFRCDPISEHNRLYWYRQTLGQGPEFLTYFQNEAQLEKSRLLSDRFSAERPKGSFSTLEIQRTEQGDSAMYLCASSLLGTGYYGYTFGSGTRLTVV.

The chain is built from TRBV28 and TRBJ2-1; 7 bases align to TRBD2. The CDR3 covers 16 residues. The junction had 9 bases not matched to a gene; V was cut back by 7 bases and J by 0 bases. Looked up from germline, CDR1 is MDHEN and CDR2 is SYDVKM. The CDR3 bases are TGTGCCAGCACCCAGTGGGGGGGGAGCTCCTACAATGAGCAGTTCTTC. Protein sequence: CASTQWGGSSYNEQFF. The whole variable domain, remainder taken from reference TRBV28 and TRBJ2-1, is DVKVTQSSRYLVKRTGEKVFLECVQDMDHENMFWYRQDPGLGLRLIYFSYDVKMKEKGDIPEGYSVSREKKERFSLILESASTNQTSMYLCASTQWGGSSYNEQFFGPGTRLTVL.

The chain recombines TRBV5-8 with TRBJ2-5, with D maybe TRBD2 (6 bases). This CDR3 contains 14 residues. V shed 0 bases and J shed 2 bases, with 8 bases lying between them. The germline gives CDR1 SGHTS, CDR2 YDEGEE. Here the CDR3 DNA reads TGTGCCAGCAGCTTGGTGGGGGGACAAGAGACCCAGTACTTC. Translating it yields CASSLVGGQETQYF.

The V and J genes are TRBV5-4 and TRBJ1-2; a possible D gene is TRBD1 (5 bases). Trimming cost V 0 bases and J 3 bases, with 9 bases left between them. This CDR3 region has 14 residues. Germline V gives CDR1 SGHNT, CDR2 YYREEE (reference sequence). In DNA form, the CDR3 reads TGTGCCAGCAGCTTGGCCGGGACGGACTATGGCTACACCTTC. Protein product: CASSLAGTDYGYTF.

This clone has only a few counts. The chain carries TRBV9 and TRBJ2-2; a weak D match, TRBD1 (8 bases). The V end was cut by 4 bases, the J end by 2 bases, with 18 bases between. Germline V gene lookup returns CDR1 SGDLS and CDR2 YYNGEE. The CDR3 loop spans 17 amino acids. CDR3 loop: CASSTHRGGPNTGELFF. The CDR3 coding sequence is TGTGCCAGCAGCACCCACAGGGGGGGCCCTAACACCGGGGAGCTGTTTTTT.

The chain is built from TRBV28 and TRBJ2-1; D unresolved. Trimming removed 5 bases from V and 0 bases from J, with 11 bases in between. The CDR3 contains 15 residues. The germline V gene has CDR1 MDHEN and CDR2 SYDVKM. The CDR3 is CASSTRSSSYNEQFF. CDR3 DNA: TGTGCCAGCAGTACAAGGTCTAGCTCCTACAATGAGCAGTTCTTC.